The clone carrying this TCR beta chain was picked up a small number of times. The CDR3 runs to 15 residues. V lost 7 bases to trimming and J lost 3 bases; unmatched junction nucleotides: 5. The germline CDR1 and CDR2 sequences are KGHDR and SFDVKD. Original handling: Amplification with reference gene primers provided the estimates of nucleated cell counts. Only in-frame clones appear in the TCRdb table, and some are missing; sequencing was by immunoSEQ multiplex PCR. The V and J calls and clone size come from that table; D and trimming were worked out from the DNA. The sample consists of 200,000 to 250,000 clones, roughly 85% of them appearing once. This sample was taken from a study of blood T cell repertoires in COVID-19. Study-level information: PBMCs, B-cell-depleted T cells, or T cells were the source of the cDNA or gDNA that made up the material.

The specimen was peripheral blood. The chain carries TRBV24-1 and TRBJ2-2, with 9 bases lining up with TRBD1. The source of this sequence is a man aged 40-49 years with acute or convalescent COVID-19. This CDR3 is CATSLGDRDTGELFF. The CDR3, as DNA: TGTGCCACCAGCTTGGGGGACAGGGACACCGGGGAGCTGTTTTTT.